This TCR beta chain was sequenced in a study of blood T cell repertoires in COVID-19. About the study: Researchers got acute and convalescent COVID-19 samples from the United States, Italy and Spain. T cells, B-cell-depleted T cells, or PBMCs provided the cDNA or gDNA that served as material.

Study processing details: Amplified reference gene primers provided the basis for estimating nucleated cell counts. The table came from immunoSEQ multiplex PCR; TCRdb's copy has only in-frame clones and leaves some out. D and trimming were read from the DNA, whereas the V and J calls and clone size are those reported in that table. The sample contains tens of thousands of clones, about nine tenths of which appear only once. Germline CDR1 SGDLS, CDR2 YYNGEE. Trimming cost V 0 bases and J 10 bases, with 5 bases left between them. This CDR3 is 12 amino acids long. The sequencing sample was made of peripheral blood. The sequence was obtained from a man at least 80 years old with acute or convalescent COVID-19. The chain uses TRBV9 and TRBJ1-6; D uncertain. DNA of the CDR3: TGTGCCAGCAGCGTAGGTCGGTCACCCCTCCACTTT. It is translated as CASSVGRSPLHF.